This is a list of T cell receptor beta chains from one sample in a study of shared clonotypes between healthy human individuals. Assay used: immunoSEQ multiplex PCR; TCRdb lists only in-frame clones, some missing. This sample yields millions of clones, of which approximately 90% are seen a single time; about 0.13% belongs to the top ten. Sequencing used naive CD4+ T cells sorted from blood. Receptors were obtained from a young man in good health. Each CDR3 is given with its conserved first and last residue. Size values are once, few and many counts, or a class for expanded clones, and some rows have none.

clone_size j_call v_call cdr3_aa
few TRBJ1-5 TRBV30 CAWSVFGSLQPQHF
- TRBJ2-7 TRBV6-1 CASSPGPTSDYEQYF
- TRBJ1-2 TRBV5-6 CASSLGGYGYTF
- TRBJ2-7 TRBV7-2 CASSPTLQGSYEQYF
- TRBJ2-2 TRBV6-5 CASGIGTPNTGELFF
- TRBJ1-5 TRBV28 CASSFGGLWSNQPQHF
- TRBJ2-7 TRBV27 CASSLRTGRSHEQYF
once TRBJ1-6 TRBV27 CASKLQIFNSPLHF
once TRBJ1-4 TRBV2 CASSSGGDEPNRFF
- TRBJ2-5 TRBV2 CASSGGRGGETQYF
- TRBJ1-2 TRBV2 CATNRFITNYGYTF
- TRBJ1-1 TRBV6-1 CASGTYGTFF
- TRBJ2-2 TRBV18 CASSTDRAGELFF
- TRBJ1-3 TRBV5-5 CASSSGRVEFPGNTIYF
- TRBJ2-4 TRBV11-2 CASSLSGVAKNIQYF
- TRBJ2-1 TRBV7-2 CASSSGADSTYNEQFF
- TRBJ2-5 TRBV5-6 CASSWDRQETQYF
- TRBJ1-2 TRBV29-1 CSVTSGTGLYGYTF
- TRBJ2-2 TRBV7-8 CASSLQRGPRNTGELFF
- TRBJ2-7 TRBV25-1 CASSETGTFSYEQYF
once TRBJ2-7 TRBV7-2 CASSLRRDRAHEQYF
- TRBJ2-5 TRBV5-8 CASSLVGDQYF
- TRBJ1-6 TRBV6-5 CASSYSQGGSSPLHF
- TRBJ1-1 TRBV27 CASSPRDRGDTEAFF
- TRBJ2-3 TRBV7-2 CASTLAGGPPDTQYF
- TRBJ2-3 TRBV5-6 CASSLALGGLGTDTQYF
few TRBJ2-3 TRBV2 CASSPSTDTQYF
- TRBJ2-2 TRBV6-5 CASNPGNTGELFF